This T cell receptor (beta chain) came from a study of identical twins. This clonotype was found many times. Its specificity is not known. Via MiXCR, TCRdb re-called the 5' RACE reads, giving one row per CDR3 protein. In the table there are roughly 500,000 distinct CDR3 sequences, 20% to 25% of which are singletons. Overall study findings and caveats: Abundant beta clonotypes from cord blood bore fewer insertions; memory repertoires lacked this pattern. Out-of-frame alpha sequences shared by twins showed excess low generation probability.

The CDR3 contains 11 residues. Germline CDR1 SEHNR, CDR2 FQNEAQ (reference sequence). V shed 7 bases and J shed 6 bases, with 10 bases lying between them. This sample also appeared in a second study, on T cells expressing NK-cell markers. Per that study: Among CD8+ T cells from about six donors, dominant NKG2C+ clonotypes accounted for about 1.0-7.0%. In a handful of donors, dominant clonotypes made up about 25-65% of CD3+CD56-NKG2C+ cells.

The sequence derives from a woman aged 18-35 years in good health. The sequencing input was CD4+ T cells sorted from blood. This chain joins TRBV7-9 and TRBJ2-7; D gene ambiguous. CDR3 bases: TGTGCCAGCAAAGCGTCCGCCGAGCAGTACTTC. Encoded protein: CASKASAEQYF.